This TCR beta chain was captured in a study of blood T cell repertoires in COVID-19. Background on the study: The study drew acute and convalescent COVID-19 samples from the United States, Italy and Spain. The analysed material was cDNA or gDNA that came from T cells, B-cell-depleted T cells, or PBMCs.

Those enrolled, adults aged roughly 18 to 95 years, came from about two dozen US areas. Authors' processing steps: Estimation of nucleated cell counts was performed using reference gene primer amplification. Only in-frame clones appear in the TCRdb table, and some are missing; sequencing was by immunoSEQ multiplex PCR. V, J and clone size were drawn from that table, and D and trimming were deduced from the DNA. The sample carries 400,000 to 550,000 clones, around nine tenths recorded once. The CDR3 length is 15 residues. CDR1 and CDR2 (germline): MNHEY, SVGAGI. Between the trimmed V and J ends, which lost 5 bases and 3 bases, there was a span of 14 bases.

The sample comprised PBMCs or T cells enriched from blood (not recorded which). The chain employs TRBV6-5 and TRBJ1-3; maybe TRBD1 (5 bases). The clonotype was recovered from a young woman with acute COVID-19. The CDR3 DNA follows: TGTGCCAGCAGTCCAGGACAAACCGGTGGAAACACCATATATTTT. It codes for CASSPGQTGGNTIYF.